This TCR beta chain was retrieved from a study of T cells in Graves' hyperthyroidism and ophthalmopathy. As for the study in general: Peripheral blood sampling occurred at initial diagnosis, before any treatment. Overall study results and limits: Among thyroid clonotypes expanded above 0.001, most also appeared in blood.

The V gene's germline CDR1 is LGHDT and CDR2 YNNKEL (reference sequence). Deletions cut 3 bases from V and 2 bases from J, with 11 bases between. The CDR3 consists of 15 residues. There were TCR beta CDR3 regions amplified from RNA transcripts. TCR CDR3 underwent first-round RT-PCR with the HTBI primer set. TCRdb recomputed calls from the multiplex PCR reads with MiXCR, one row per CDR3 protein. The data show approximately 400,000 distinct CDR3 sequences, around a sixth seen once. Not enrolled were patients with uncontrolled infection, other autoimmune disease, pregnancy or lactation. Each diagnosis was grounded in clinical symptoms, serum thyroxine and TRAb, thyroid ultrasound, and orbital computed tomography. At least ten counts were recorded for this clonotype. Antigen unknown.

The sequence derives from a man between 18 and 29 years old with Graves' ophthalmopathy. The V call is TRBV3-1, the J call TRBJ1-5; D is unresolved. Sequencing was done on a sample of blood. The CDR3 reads CASSQVPSGNQPQHF. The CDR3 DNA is TGTGCCAGCAGCCAGGTCCCCTCCGGCAATCAGCCCCAGCATTTT.